Listed below are T cell receptor beta chains from one sample, sequenced in a study of T-cell reconstitution after alpha-beta-depleted transplantation in children. TCRdb ran MiXCR on the PCR reads and lists one entry per CDR3 protein. Among some 290,000 distinct CDR3 sequences listed, 9.9% were seen once. Here the sequenced sample was PBMCs from the stem cell graft donor, taken from the stem cell graft. Receptors were obtained from a human donor who donated a stem cell graft to a child with SCID. The CDR3 runs from the conserved cysteine through the conserved F or W. The D gene is left open where the match is weak. Not every row has a clone size; where given, it reads once, few, many or a size class.

NA	TRBV3-1	11	TRBJ2-7	few	TGTGCCAGCAGCCAAGTGGAGGAGCAGTACTTC	CASSQVEEQYF
NA	TRBV6-1	15	TRBJ2-2	many	TGTGCCAGCAGTGACAGTCCCCTGTTCACCGGGGAGCTGTTTTTT	CASSDSPLFTGELFF
NA	TRBV10-3	12	TRBJ2-2	many	TGTGCCACCCGGGAGAACACCGGGGAGCTGTTTTTT	CATRENTGELFF
TRBD1	TRBV20-1	14	TRBJ2-1	few	TGCAGTGCTAGAGTGGGACAGGGGAACAATGAGCAGTTCTTC	CSARVGQGNNEQFF
NA	TRBV27	11	TRBJ1-2	NA	TGTGCCAGCTACAGCCTCTATGGCTACACCTTC	CASYSLYGYTF
TRBD1	TRBV5-1	15	TRBJ1-2	NA	TGCGCCAGCAGCCCACCGGGACAGCGCTTCTATGGCTACACCTTC	CASSPPGQRFYGYTF
NA	TRBV14	14	TRBJ2-5	NA	TGTGCCAGCAGCCAAGGAAGCAGAAAAGAGACCCAGTACTTC	CASSQGSRKETQYF
NA	TRBV10-3	13	TRBJ2-1	many	TGTGCCATCAGTGAGTCGGGCTACAATGAGCAGTTCTTC	CAISESGYNEQFF
TRBD2	TRBV4-1	16	TRBJ2-1	NA	TGCGCCAGCAGCCAAGAGTTCGGGGGGTCCTACAATGAGCAGTTCTTC	CASSQEFGGSYNEQFF
NA	TRBV10-1	14	TRBJ1-5	NA	TGCGCCAGCAGTGCACAGGGTAGCAATCAGCCCCAGCATTTT	CASSAQGSNQPQHF
TRBD1	TRBV20-1	16	TRBJ1-1	NA	TGCAGTGCTAGAGATCGGGGAACAGGGGGTTCCACTGAAGCTTTCTTT	CSARDRGTGGSTEAFF
TRBD2	TRBV6-1	15	TRBJ2-5	few	TGTGCCAGTAAGATAGCGGGGGGGCATACTGAGACCCAGTACTTC	CASKIAGGHTETQYF
NA	TRBV7-9	13	TRBJ1-1	NA	TGTGCCAGCAGCTTAAACAGGGCCACTGAAGCTTTCTTT	CASSLNRATEAFF
TRBD2	TRBV20-1	13	TRBJ2-1	NA	TGCAGTGCCCCGGAGCGGGGGACCAATGAGCAGTTCTTC	CSAPERGTNEQFF